Listed below are T cell receptor beta chains from one sample, sequenced in a study of graft-versus-host responses after intestinal transplantation. No antigen has been assigned to these receptors. TCRdb keeps only in-frame clones here, not all; method: immunoSEQ multiplex PCR. The sample records about 26,000 clones, roughly 80% being singletons. The specimen was unstimulated CD4+ T cells sorted from spleen or lymph node cells, collected before intestinal transplant. Source of these receptors: a human donor who received an intestinal transplant. CDR3s include the opening cysteine and the closing phenylalanine or tryptophan. Each record gives: D gene, CDR3 length, clone size, V gene, J gene, CDR3 protein, CDR3 DNA. D genes are given only for firm matches. Clone size is given for some rows only: seen once, a few or many times, or a class if the clone is expanded.

D gene: TRBD2; CDR3 length: 14; clone size: NA; V gene: TRBV7-9; J gene: TRBJ2-5; CDR3 protein: CASREGLEQETQYF; CDR3 DNA: TGTGCCAGCCGGGAGGGTCTAGAACAAGAGACCCAGTACTTC
D gene: TRBD1; CDR3 length: 14; clone size: NA; V gene: TRBV10-3; J gene: TRBJ1-6; CDR3 protein: CAISDRGHNSPLHF; CDR3 DNA: TGTGCCATCAGTGACAGGGGGCATAATTCACCCCTCCACTTT
D gene: NA; CDR3 length: 11; clone size: NA; V gene: TRBV20-1; J gene: TRBJ1-3; CDR3 protein: CSVRSGNTIYF; CDR3 DNA: TGCAGTGTGAGATCTGGAAACACCATATATTTT
D gene: TRBD2; CDR3 length: 15; clone size: NA; V gene: TRBV2; J gene: TRBJ2-2; CDR3 protein: CASSWTSGNTGELFF; CDR3 DNA: TGTGCCAGCAGTTGGACTAGCGGAAACACCGGGGAGCTGTTTTTT
D gene: TRBD1; CDR3 length: 14; clone size: NA; V gene: TRBV15; J gene: TRBJ1-5; CDR3 protein: CATSTGTGDQPQHF; CDR3 DNA: TGTGCCACCAGCACCGGGACAGGGGATCAGCCCCAGCATTTT
D gene: TRBD2; CDR3 length: 16; clone size: once; V gene: TRBV6-5; J gene: TRBJ2-5; CDR3 protein: CASSFSGTSPGETQYF; CDR3 DNA: TGTGCCAGCAGTTTCTCCGGGACTAGCCCCGGAGAGACCCAGTACTTC
D gene: TRBD2; CDR3 length: 16; clone size: NA; V gene: TRBV7-9; J gene: TRBJ2-1; CDR3 protein: CASALLSGGWVNEQFF; CDR3 DNA: TGTGCCAGCGCCCTCTTGAGCGGGGGGTGGGTGAATGAGCAGTTCTTC
D gene: TRBD1; CDR3 length: 13; clone size: NA; V gene: TRBV5-1; J gene: TRBJ1-1; CDR3 protein: CASSGTVVTEAFF; CDR3 DNA: TGCGCCAGCAGCGGGACAGTAGTCACTGAAGCTTTCTTT
D gene: TRBD2; CDR3 length: 18; clone size: NA; V gene: TRBV4-1; J gene: TRBJ2-1; CDR3 protein: CASSQYILLAGGPNEQFF; CDR3 DNA: TGCGCCAGCAGCCAATACATTCTACTAGCGGGAGGGCCTAATGAGCAGTTCTTC
D gene: NA; CDR3 length: 13; clone size: NA; V gene: TRBV5-6; J gene: TRBJ2-1; CDR3 protein: CASSFSSEGEQFF; CDR3 DNA: TGTGCCAGCAGCTTTAGTAGTGAGGGTGAGCAGTTCTTC
D gene: NA; CDR3 length: 13; clone size: once; V gene: TRBV7-5; J gene: TRBJ1-1; CDR3 protein: CVRSSGKNTEAFF; CDR3 DNA: TGTGTCAGAAGCTCAGGGAAAAACACTGAAGCTTTCTTT
D gene: TRBD1; CDR3 length: 15; clone size: NA; V gene: TRBV4-1; J gene: TRBJ1-1; CDR3 protein: CASSQGTGVNTEAFF; CDR3 DNA: TGCGCCAGCAGCCAAGGGACAGGGGTGAACACTGAAGCTTTCTTT
D gene: NA; CDR3 length: 17; clone size: NA; V gene: TRBV5-4; J gene: TRBJ2-3; CDR3 protein: CASSLDVGGLRTDTQYF; CDR3 DNA: TGTGCCAGCAGCTTGGACGTGGGGGGGCTCCGCACAGATACGCAGTATTTT
D gene: NA; CDR3 length: 11; clone size: NA; V gene: TRBV30; J gene: TRBJ1-6; CDR3 protein: CAWTRRSPLHF; CDR3 DNA: TGTGCCTGGACCAGGCGGTCACCCCTCCACTTT
D gene: TRBD2; CDR3 length: 14; clone size: NA; V gene: TRBV7-6; J gene: TRBJ2-1; CDR3 protein: CASSLAGGFDEQFF; CDR3 DNA: TGCGCCAGCAGCTTAGCGGGGGGCTTCGATGAGCAGTTCTTC
D gene: TRBD2; CDR3 length: 17; clone size: few; V gene: TRBV5-1; J gene: TRBJ2-1; CDR3 protein: CASSLAASGYSYNEQFF; CDR3 DNA: TGCGCCAGCAGCTTGGCCGCTAGCGGGTACTCCTACAATGAGCAGTTCTTC
D gene: NA; CDR3 length: 14; clone size: few; V gene: TRBV5-3; J gene: TRBJ2-7; CDR3 protein: CARRTGESSYEQYF; CDR3 DNA: TGTGCCAGAAGGACGGGGGAGAGCTCCTACGAGCAGTACTTC
D gene: TRBD2; CDR3 length: 14; clone size: NA; V gene: TRBV5-1; J gene: TRBJ2-7; CDR3 protein: CASSPTTSGGEQYF; CDR3 DNA: TGCGCCAGCAGCCCCACCACTAGCGGCGGCGAGCAGTACTTC
D gene: NA; CDR3 length: 13; clone size: NA; V gene: TRBV2; J gene: TRBJ1-1; CDR3 protein: CASRWGMNTEAFF; CDR3 DNA: TGTGCCAGCAGGTGGGGAATGAACACTGAAGCTTTCTTT
D gene: NA; CDR3 length: 12; clone size: NA; V gene: TRBV6-1; J gene: TRBJ1-2; CDR3 protein: CASSNYNYGYTF; CDR3 DNA: TGTGCCAGCAGTAACTATAACTATGGCTACACCTTC
D gene: NA; CDR3 length: 11; clone size: NA; V gene: TRBV20-1; J gene: TRBJ1-2; CDR3 protein: CSARNTYGYTF; CDR3 DNA: TGCAGTGCTAGAAATACCTATGGCTACACCTTC
D gene: TRBD1; CDR3 length: 14; clone size: NA; V gene: TRBV2; J gene: TRBJ1-1; CDR3 protein: CASIYRGQNTEAFF; CDR3 DNA: TGTGCCAGCATATATAGGGGGCAGAACACTGAAGCTTTCTTT